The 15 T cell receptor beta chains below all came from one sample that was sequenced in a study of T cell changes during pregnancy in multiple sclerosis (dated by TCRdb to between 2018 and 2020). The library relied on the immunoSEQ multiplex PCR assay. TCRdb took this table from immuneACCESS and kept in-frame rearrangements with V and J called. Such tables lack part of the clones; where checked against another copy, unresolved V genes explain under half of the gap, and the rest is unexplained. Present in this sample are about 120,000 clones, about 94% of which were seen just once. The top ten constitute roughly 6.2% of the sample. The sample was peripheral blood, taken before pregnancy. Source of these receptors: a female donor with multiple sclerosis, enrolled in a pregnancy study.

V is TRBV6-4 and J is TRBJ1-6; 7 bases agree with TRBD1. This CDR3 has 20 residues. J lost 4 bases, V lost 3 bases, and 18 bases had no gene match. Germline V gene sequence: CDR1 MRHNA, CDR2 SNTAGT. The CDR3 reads CASSEGNIIRDSLYNSPLHF. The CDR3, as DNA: TGTGCCAGCAGTGAAGGAAATATAATCCGGGACAGTCTTTATAATTCACCCCTCCACTTT.

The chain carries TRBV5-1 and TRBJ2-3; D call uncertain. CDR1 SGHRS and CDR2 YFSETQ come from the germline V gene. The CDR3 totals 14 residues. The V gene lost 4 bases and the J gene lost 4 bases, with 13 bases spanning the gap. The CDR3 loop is CASSPAASSDTQYF. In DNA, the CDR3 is TGCGCCAGCAGCCCCGCGGCGAGTTCAGATACGCAGTATTTT.

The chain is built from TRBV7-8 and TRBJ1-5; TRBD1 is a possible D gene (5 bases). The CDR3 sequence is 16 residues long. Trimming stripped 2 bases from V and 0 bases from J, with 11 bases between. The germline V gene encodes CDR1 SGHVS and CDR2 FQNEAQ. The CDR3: CASSLSGRGSNQPQHF. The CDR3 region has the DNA TGTGCCAGCAGCTTATCAGGGAGGGGTAGCAATCAGCCCCAGCATTTT.

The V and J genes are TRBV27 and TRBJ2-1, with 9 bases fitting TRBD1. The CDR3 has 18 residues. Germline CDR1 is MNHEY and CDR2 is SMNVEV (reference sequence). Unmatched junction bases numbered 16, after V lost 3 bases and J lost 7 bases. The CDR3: CASSLLSGKQGAHNEQFF. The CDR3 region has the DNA TGTGCCAGCAGTTTGTTGTCTGGGAAACAGGGGGCGCATAATGAGCAGTTCTTC.

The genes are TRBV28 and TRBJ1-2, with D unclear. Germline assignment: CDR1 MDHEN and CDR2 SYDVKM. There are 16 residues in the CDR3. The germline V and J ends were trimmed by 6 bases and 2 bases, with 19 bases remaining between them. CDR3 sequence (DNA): TGTGCCAGCAGCTCCGAACGAGGGAGCTGGAACTATGGCTACACCTTC. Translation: CASSSERGSWNYGYTF.

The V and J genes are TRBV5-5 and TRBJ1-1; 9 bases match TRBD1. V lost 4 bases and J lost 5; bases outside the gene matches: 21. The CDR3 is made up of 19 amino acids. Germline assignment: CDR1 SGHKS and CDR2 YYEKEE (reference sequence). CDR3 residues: CASSVDRGNDLMRGTEAFF. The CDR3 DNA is TGTGCCAGCAGCGTGGACAGGGGAAATGATCTGATGAGGGGGACTGAAGCTTTCTTT.

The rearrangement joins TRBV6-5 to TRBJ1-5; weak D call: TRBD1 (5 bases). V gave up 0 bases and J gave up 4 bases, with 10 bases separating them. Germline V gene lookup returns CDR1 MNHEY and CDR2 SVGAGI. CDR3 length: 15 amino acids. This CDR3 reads CASSYSSGGNQPQHF. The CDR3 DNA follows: TGTGCCAGCAGTTACTCGTCGGGGGGAAATCAGCCCCAGCATTTT.

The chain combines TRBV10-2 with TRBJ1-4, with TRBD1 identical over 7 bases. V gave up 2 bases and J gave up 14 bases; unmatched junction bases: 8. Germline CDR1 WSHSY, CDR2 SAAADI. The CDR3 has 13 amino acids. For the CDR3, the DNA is TGCGCCAGCAGTGAGGCCCGGGACAGTCATCTGTTTTTT. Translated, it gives CASSEARDSHLFF.

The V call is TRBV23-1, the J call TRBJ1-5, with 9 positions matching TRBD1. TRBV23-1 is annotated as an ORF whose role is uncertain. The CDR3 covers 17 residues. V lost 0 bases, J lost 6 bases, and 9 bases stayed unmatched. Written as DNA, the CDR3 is TGCGCCAGCAGTCAATCGAGGAACAGGGGGCTTTTTCAGCCCCAGCATTTT. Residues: CASSQSRNRGLFQPQHF.

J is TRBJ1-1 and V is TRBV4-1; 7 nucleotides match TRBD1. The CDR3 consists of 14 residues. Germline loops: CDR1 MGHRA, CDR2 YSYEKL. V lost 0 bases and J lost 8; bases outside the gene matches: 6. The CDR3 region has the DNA TGCGCCAGCAGCCAAGATCTGGGGACAGTAGAAGCTTTCTTT. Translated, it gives CASSQDLGTVEAFF.

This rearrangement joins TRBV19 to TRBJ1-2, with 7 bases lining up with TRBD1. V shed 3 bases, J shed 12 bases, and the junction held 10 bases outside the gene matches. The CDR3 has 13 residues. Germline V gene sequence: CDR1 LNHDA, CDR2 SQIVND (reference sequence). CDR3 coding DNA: TGTGCCAGTAGTATCCAGGGACAGCCTAGAAACACCTTC. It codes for CASSIQGQPRNTF. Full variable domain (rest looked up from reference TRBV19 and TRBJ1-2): DGGITQSPKYLFRKEGQNVTLSCEQNLNHDAMYWYRQDPGQGLRLIYYSQIVNDFQKGDIAEGYSVSREKKESFPLTVTSAQKNPTAFYLCASSIQGQPRNTFGSGTRLTVV.

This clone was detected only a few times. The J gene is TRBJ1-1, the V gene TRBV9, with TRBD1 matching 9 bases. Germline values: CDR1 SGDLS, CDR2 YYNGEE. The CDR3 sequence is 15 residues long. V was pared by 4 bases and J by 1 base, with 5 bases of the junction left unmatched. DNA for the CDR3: TGTGCCAGCAGCCTACTGGGACAGGGGAACACTGAAGCTTTCTTT. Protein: CASSLLGQGNTEAFF.

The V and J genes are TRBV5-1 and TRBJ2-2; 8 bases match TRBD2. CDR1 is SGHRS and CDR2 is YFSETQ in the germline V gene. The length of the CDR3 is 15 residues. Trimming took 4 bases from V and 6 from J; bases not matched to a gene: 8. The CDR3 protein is CASSPRGLEAGELFF. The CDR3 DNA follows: TGCGCCAGCAGCCCCCGGGGACTAGAGGCCGGGGAGCTGTTTTTT.

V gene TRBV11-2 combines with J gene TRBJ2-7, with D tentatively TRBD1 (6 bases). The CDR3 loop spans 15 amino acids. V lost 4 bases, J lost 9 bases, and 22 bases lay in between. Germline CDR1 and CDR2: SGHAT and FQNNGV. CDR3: CASSSAFTPSRGQYF. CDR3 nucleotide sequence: TGTGCCAGCAGCTCCGCTTTTACACCTTCCAGGGGGCAGTACTTC.

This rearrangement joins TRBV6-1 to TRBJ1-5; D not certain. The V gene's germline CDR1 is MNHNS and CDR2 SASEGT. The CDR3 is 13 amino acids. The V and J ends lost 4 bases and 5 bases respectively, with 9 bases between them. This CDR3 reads CASSVGLYQPQHF. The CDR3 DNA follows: TGTGCCAGCAGTGTCGGACTTTATCAGCCCCAGCATTTT.